This T cell receptor (beta chain) is from a study of Graves' ophthalmopathy and Graves' hyperthyroidism. Study at large: Peripheral blood collection took place at initial diagnosis, before any treatment. Study-level findings and limits: Blood shared most expanded thyroid clonotypes above 0.001 frequency.

Amplifying from RNA transcripts, the study obtained TCR beta CDR3 regions. First-round RT-PCR with HTBI primers preceded a second-round multiplex PCR. TCRdb re-analysed the multiplex PCR reads in MiXCR, keeping a single row per CDR3 protein. The sample has hundreds of thousands of distinct CDR3 sequences; about a fifth are singletons. This clonotype appeared many times. What it binds is not known. This receptor was identified in a woman aged 18-30 years with stable Graves' hyperthyroidism. Some clones in this sample may be carry-over from other donors' samples. The sequenced sample was peripheral blood.

For the CDR3, the DNA is TGTGCCAGCAGCCCGGGACTTCCGCGGGAGACCCAGTACTTC. This translates into CASSPGLPRETQYF. The chain recombines TRBV7-2 with TRBJ2-5; D is perhaps TRBD2 (6 bases). Germline V gene lookup returns CDR1 SGHTA and CDR2 FQGNSA. CDR3 size: 14 residues. Trimming pared 5 bases from V and 5 bases from J, leaving 15 bases between.